This T cell receptor beta chain is from a study of neurological immune-mediated disorders. Per germline, CDR1 DFQATT and CDR2 SNEGSKA (reference sequence). The CDR3 runs to 17 residues. Losses at the gene ends were 0 bases for V and 2 bases for J; bases not matched to a gene: 9. This clonotype was counted many times. Its specificity is unknown. Study-wide results and caveats: The absence of shared CDR3 amino acid sequences among expanded clones across subjects suggests private repertoires in all groups. It was HTLV-1-associated myelopathy that showed the most TCR clonal expansion, while multiple sclerosis showed the least, falling below healthy controls.

The cDNA came from 5'RACE with 10-nucleotide random UMIs. TCRdb recomputed calls from the 5' RACE reads with MiXCR, one row per CDR3 protein. The repertoire consists of tens of thousands of distinct CDR3 sequences, with approximately 13% occurring once and the leading ten covering less than 2.5%. The time point is: longitudinal time-point 2. Healthy controls consisted of blood bank volunteers in Maryland, USA. The gene calls are TRBV20-1 and TRBJ2-3; 9 bases are a match to TRBD1. Material for sequencing was PBMCs. The TCR originated in a woman aged 40 to 50 in good health. The CDR3 region has the DNA TGCAGTGCTAGAGATCGTTTGAGGACAGGGGACACAGATACGCAGTATTTT. Protein sequence: CSARDRLRTGDTDTQYF.